The clone carrying this T cell receptor (beta chain) was counted between two and nine times. Its target is unknown. The data stem from a study of T cells in Graves' hyperthyroidism and ophthalmopathy. There were TCR beta CDR3 regions amplified from RNA transcripts. Using the HTBI primer set, a first-round RT-PCR was run on the TCR CDR3. TCRdb processed the multiplex PCR reads anew with MiXCR; each CDR3 protein has one entry. The sample records more than 550,000 distinct CDR3 sequences, about 17% being singletons. The CDR3 length is 14 residues. From germline, CDR1 is MNHNY and CDR2 SVGAGI (reference sequence). Trimming pared 0 bases from V and 3 bases from J, leaving 8 bases between. General observations from the study: Progression to ophthalmopathy was predicted a median of 6.5 months early.

The gene calls are TRBV6-6 and TRBJ1-1; D is undetermined. This clonotype was obtained from a woman in her 50s with Graves' hyperthyroidism that later progressed to Graves' ophthalmopathy. The material sequenced was blood. The CDR3 nucleotides are TGTGCCAGCAGTTACTCGAAGTATGACACTGAAGCTTTCTTT. Translation gives CASSYSKYDTEAFF.